This TCR beta chain was captured in a study of blood T cell repertoires in COVID-19 (dated by TCRdb to about 2020). Background on the whole study: The collaborator samples originated in the United States, Italy and Spain and spanned the acute and convalescent phases of COVID-19. Where available, HLA class I and class II types were obtained from metadata supplied by the sample provider rather than from assay-based typing. Subjects who had been exposed to COVID-19, were actively infected with it, or had recovered from it provided the deeply sampled blood TCRbeta repertoires that made up the dataset. The repertoires were released in a freely available public database intended as a resource for research on the immune response to SARS-CoV-2. The samples were drawn from two sources: the first 160 participants of the ongoing ImmuneRACE study, and 1,200 or so subjects contributed by 6 global collaborators. The material from the prospective study consisted of cDNA or gDNA derived from T cells, B-cell-depleted T cells, or PBMCs. The sample metadata nearly always contained a de-identified subject ID, COVID-19 status, age in years and sex. Overall results and qualifications from the work: How much clinical and demographic metadata was included differed by source and by participant, and the metadata was provided uncurated.

The CDR3 numbers 15 residues from cysteine through phenylalanine. Solely the CDR3 DNA is kept, with 45 bases framed from the first base. For CDR1 and CDR2, the germline V gene (reference sequence) lists WNHNN and SYGVQD. Unmatched junction bases come to 5, with V trimmed by 0 bases and J by 4 bases. Each collaborating institution followed its own protocols to collect whole blood in K2EDTA tubes. Collaborator samples were shipped for TCRbeta analysis as frozen whole blood, isolated PBMCs, or DNA extracted from either sample type. The immunoSEQ Assay, a bias-controlled multiplex PCR, was used to amplify TCRbeta CDR3 regions from genomic DNA. As for how the authors treated the data: The number of nucleated cells in each sample was estimated from the amplification of reference gene primers within the assay. Sequence reads were collapsed and filtered to measure the absolute abundance of every unique TCRbeta CDR3 rearrangement. Productive Simpson clonality was computed per sample as the square root of Simpson's diversity index over productive rearrangements. The clones in this table, taken by TCRdb from immuneACCESS, are in-frame only. Not every clone is retained; where verified, under half of the shortfall comes from an unresolved V gene, and the cause of the rest is unknown. D and trimming come from the DNA, and the V and J calls and clone size come from that table. The sample yields around 80,000 clones; 65% to 85% were counted once. The ten largest clones capture 25% to 35% of the sample.

Details on this clone: Its antigen is unknown. Base qualities were left out, and no much larger clone turns up one base away.

Rearrangement joined TRBV10-1 to TRBJ2-7, with TRBD1 matching 8 junction bases. Sequenced: peripheral blood. The clonotype was recovered from an elderly woman with acute or convalescent COVID-19. The DNA sequence reads TGCGCCAGCAGTGAGTCCGGGACAGGCGAGTACGAGCAGTACTTC. Translated, it gives CASSESGTGEYEQYF.